This TCR beta chain came from a study of T cells in Graves' hyperthyroidism and ophthalmopathy. It was 8 to 10 ml of fresh peripheral blood that supplied the PBMCs. Whole-study results and caveats: Ophthalmopathy was distinguished from stable hyperthyroidism by 13 V-J signatures.

Amplified TCR beta CDR3 regions came from RNA transcripts. HTBI primers were used for first-round RT-PCR of the TCR CDR3. TCRdb analysed the multiplex PCR reads with MiXCR anew, one entry per CDR3 protein. The table records around 540,000 distinct CDR3 sequences, about 16% of them present only once. This clonotype was seen more than once but under ten times. Its antigen is unidentified. The sequence came from a woman aged 25 to 39 with Graves' ophthalmopathy. Sequencing was done on a sample of blood.

The CDR3 sequence is CASSQGLGQTYSNQPQHF. CDR3 nucleotide sequence: TGTGCCAGCAGCCAAGGTCTCGGACAGACATATAGCAATCAGCCCCAGCATTTT. The rearrangement uses TRBV6-1 and TRBJ1-5; tentative D call: TRBD1 (6 bases). This CDR3 spans 18 amino acids. The germline V gene has CDR1 MNHNS and CDR2 SASEGT. V shed 6 bases and J shed 0 bases, with 21 bases lying between them.